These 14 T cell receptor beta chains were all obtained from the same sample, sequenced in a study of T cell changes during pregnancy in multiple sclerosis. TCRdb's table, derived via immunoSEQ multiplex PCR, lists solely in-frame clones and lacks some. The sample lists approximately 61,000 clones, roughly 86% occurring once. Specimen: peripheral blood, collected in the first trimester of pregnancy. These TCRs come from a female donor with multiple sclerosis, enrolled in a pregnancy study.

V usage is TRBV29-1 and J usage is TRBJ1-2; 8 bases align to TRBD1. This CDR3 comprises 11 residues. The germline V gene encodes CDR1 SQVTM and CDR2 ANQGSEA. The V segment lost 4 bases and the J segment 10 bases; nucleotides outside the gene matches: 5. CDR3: CSVGTGFDYTF. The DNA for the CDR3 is TGCAGCGTTGGGACAGGGTTCGACTACACCTTC.

CDR3 loop: CASSGSGGAGREAFF. The CDR3 DNA follows: TGTGCCAGCAGCGGGAGCGGGGGCGCCGGACGTGAAGCTTTCTTT. This chain connects TRBV7-8 to TRBJ1-1; maybe TRBD1 (6 bases). Looked up from germline, CDR1 is SGHVS and CDR2 is FQNEAQ. CDR3 length: 15 residues. V lost 5 bases, J lost 7 bases, and 20 bases lay in between.

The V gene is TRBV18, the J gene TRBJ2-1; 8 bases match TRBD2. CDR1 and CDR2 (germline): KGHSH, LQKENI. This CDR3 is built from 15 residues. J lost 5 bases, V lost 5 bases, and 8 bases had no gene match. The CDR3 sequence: CASSLRTSRDNEQFF. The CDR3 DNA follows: TGTGCCAGCTCATTGAGGACTAGCCGAGACAATGAGCAGTTCTTC.

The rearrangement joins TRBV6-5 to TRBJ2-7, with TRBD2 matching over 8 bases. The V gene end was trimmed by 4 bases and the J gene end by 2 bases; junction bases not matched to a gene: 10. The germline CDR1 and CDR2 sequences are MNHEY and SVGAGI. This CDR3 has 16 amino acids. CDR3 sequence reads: CASSSGLADPTYEQYF. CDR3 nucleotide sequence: TGTGCCAGCAGTTCCGGACTAGCCGACCCAACCTACGAGCAGTACTTC.

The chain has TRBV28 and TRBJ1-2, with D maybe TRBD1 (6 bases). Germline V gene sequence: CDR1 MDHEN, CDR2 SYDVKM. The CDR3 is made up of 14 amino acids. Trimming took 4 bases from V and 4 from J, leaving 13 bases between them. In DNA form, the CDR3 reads TGTGCCAGCAGTTCCCCAGGGGTAGGCTATGGCTACACCTTC. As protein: CASSSPGVGYGYTF.

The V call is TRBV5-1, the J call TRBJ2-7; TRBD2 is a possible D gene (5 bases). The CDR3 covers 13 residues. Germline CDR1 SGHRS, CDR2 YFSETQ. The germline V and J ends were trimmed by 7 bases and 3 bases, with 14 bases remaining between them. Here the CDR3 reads CASRRTANYEQYF. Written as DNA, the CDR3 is TGCGCCAGCCGCAGGACTGCCAACTACGAGCAGTACTTC.

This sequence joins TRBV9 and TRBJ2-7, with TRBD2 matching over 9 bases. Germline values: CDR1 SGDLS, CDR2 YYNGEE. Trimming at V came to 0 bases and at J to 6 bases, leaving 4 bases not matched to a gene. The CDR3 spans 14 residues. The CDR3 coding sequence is TGTGCCAGCAGCGTAGGTAGCGGGAGTCGCGAGCAGTACTTC. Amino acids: CASSVGSGSREQYF.

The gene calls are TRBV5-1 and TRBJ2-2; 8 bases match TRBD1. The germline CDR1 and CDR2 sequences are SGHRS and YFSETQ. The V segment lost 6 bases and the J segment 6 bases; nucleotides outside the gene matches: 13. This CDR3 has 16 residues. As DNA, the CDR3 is TGCGCCAGCAATTCGGGCTCCAGGGGGCGCCCCGGGGAGCTGTTTTTT. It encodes CASNSGSRGRPGELFF.

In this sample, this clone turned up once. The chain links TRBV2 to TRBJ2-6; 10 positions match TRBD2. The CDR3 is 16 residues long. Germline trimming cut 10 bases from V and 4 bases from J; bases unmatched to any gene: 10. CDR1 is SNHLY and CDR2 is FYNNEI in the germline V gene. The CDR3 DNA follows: TGTGCCACTCGGTCCCTAGCGGGAGCCGGGGCCAACGTCCTGACTTTC. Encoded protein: CATRSLAGAGANVLTF. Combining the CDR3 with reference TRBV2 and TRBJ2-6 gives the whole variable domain EPEVTQTPSHQVTQMGQEVILRCVPISNHLYFYWYRQILGQKVEFLVSFYNNEISEKSEIFDDQFSVERPDGSNFTLKIRSTKLEDSAMYFCATRSLAGAGANVLTFGAGSRLTVL.

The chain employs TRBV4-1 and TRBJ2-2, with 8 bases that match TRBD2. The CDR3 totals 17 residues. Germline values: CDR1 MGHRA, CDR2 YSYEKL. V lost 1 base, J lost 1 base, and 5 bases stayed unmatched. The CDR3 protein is CASSQVTSGRNTGELFF. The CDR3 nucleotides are TGCGCCAGCAGCCAAGTGACGAGCGGGAGGAACACCGGGGAGCTGTTTTTT.

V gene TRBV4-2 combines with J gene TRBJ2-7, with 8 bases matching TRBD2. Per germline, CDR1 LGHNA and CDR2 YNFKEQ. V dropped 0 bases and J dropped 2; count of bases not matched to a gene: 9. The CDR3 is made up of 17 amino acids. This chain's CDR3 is CASSQEYSGSTAYEQYF. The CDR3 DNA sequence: TGTGCCAGCAGCCAAGAGTACAGCGGGAGCACCGCCTACGAGCAGTACTTC.

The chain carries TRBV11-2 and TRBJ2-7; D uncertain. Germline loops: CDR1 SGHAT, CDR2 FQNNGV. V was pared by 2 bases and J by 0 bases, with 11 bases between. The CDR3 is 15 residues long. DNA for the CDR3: TGTGCCAGCAGCTTATCCCCTTCTAGCTCCTACGAGCAGTACTTC. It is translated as CASSLSPSSSYEQYF.

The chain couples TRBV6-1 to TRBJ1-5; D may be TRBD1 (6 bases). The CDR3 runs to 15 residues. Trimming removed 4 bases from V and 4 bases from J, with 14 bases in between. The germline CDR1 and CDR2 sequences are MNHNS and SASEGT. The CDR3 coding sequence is TGTGCCAGCAGTGCAATACAGGGATTTAATCAGCCCCAGCATTTT. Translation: CASSAIQGFNQPQHF.

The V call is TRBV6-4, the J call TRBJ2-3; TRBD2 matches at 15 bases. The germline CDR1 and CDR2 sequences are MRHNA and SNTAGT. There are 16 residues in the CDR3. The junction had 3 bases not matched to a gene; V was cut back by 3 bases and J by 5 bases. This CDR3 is CASSEGLAGGLDTQYF. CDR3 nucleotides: TGTGCCAGCAGTGAAGGACTAGCGGGAGGGCTAGATACGCAGTATTTT.